These T cell receptor beta chains were read from a single sample in a study of T cell responses to AZD1222 COVID-19 vaccine. Here immunoSEQ multiplex PCR was the method, and the copy in TCRdb shows in-frame clones only, minus some. The data contain about 100,000 clones, 80% to 85% of them singletons. Material: peripheral blood, obtained on day 0 of AZD1222 vaccination. The receptors were gathered from an adult in good health. The CDR3 runs from the conserved cysteine through the conserved F or W.

>TRBJ2-5|TRBV25-1
CASGMLQGSGETQYF
>TRBJ1-5|TRBV13
CASSSRAGGSPFSNQPQHF
>TRBJ2-7|TRBV19
CASSPDSTALGPYEQYF
>TRBJ2-7|TRBV5-6
CASSLELVTYEQYF
>TRBJ2-7|TRBV28
CASRETGGSYEQYF
>TRBJ2-7|TRBV4-1
CASSQVEQSSYEQYF
>TRBJ2-7|TRBV7-8
CASSLQTSSYEQYF
>TRBJ1-4|TRBV15
CATSRDHRVGEKLFF
>TRBJ2-5|TRBV13
CASSLDGGLQETQYF
>TRBJ1-3|TRBV4-2
CASSQNLVGGNTIYF
>TRBJ2-1|TRBV30
CAGGHQSSYNEQFF
>TRBJ1-1|TRBV7-9
CASSSRDRGRMNTEAFF
>TRBJ1-5|TRBV6-2/TRBV6-3
CASSWERGWGSGNQPQHF
>TRBJ1-3|TRBV2
CASSVDGTSGNTIYF
>TRBJ1-1|TRBV18
CASSPTGSLIFEAFF
>TRBJ2-7|TRBV5-1
CASSPPDRPSYEQYF
>TRBJ1-3|TRBV9
CASSGEGGNTIYF
>TRBJ2-7|TRBV27
CASKNPQGRYEQYF
>TRBJ1-5|TRBV5-1
CASSPSGTGAIQPQHF
>TRBJ1-2|TRBV19
CASSIAHGQTESYGYTF
>TRBJ2-1|TRBV9
CASSVDTGSYNEQFF
>TRBJ1-4|TRBV2
CASSEGSGFLEKLFF
>TRBJ1-1|TRBV10-3
CAISDLAGIFSTEAFF
>TRBJ2-2|TRBV7-9
CASSPKTGTGELFF
>TRBJ2-5|TRBV27
CASSQGTWETQYF
>TRBJ1-1|TRBV6-5
CASRSSGTGRTEAFF
>TRBJ2-7|TRBV19
CASSQTGTLSYEQYF
>TRBJ2-6|TRBV5-1
CASSNGISGANVLTF
>TRBJ1-1|TRBV6-5
CASSYEGGEAFF
>TRBJ1-3|TRBV28
CASGGAGRGWDTIYF
>TRBJ2-6|TRBV29-1
CSVDLAGTGANVLTF
>TRBJ2-7|TRBV6-5
CASSYRPGLSYEQYF
>TRBJ1-4|TRBV3-1/TRBV3-2
CASSPSGTGEEKLFF
>TRBJ1-2|TRBV6-5
CASTHVRGYGYTF
>TRBJ1-6|TRBV19
CASSISPYSGSPNSPLHF
>TRBJ1-3|TRBV4-1
CASSQETRIGTIYF
>TRBJ1-1|TRBV12-3/TRBV12-4
CASSLGGNTEAFF
>TRBJ1-4|TRBV28
CASSSDTIATNEKLFF
>TRBJ1-4|TRBV20-1
CSAEVNEKLFF
>TRBJ1-2|TRBV18
CASSPGDGGYTF
>TRBJ1-6|TRBV4-1
CASSQGGQSFNSPLHF
>TRBJ2-5|TRBV5-3
CARSLGASGREETQYF
>TRBJ2-3|TRBV4-3
CASSQTVPLEGFPDTQYF
>TRBJ1-5|TRBV4-1
CASSQQRDQPQHF
>TRBJ1-2|TRBV30
CAWSRGTRVSGYTF
>TRBJ1-2|TRBV20-1
CLGQSEYGYTF
>TRBJ1-5|TRBV20-1
CSARENQPQHF
>TRBJ1-1|TRBV27
CASSLRGAGGAFF
>TRBJ1-1|TRBV5-1
CASSLGGVENTEAFF
>TRBJ2-7|TRBV12-3/TRBV12-4
CASSYDSGHEQYF
>TRBJ2-2|TRBV11-3
CASSLDPLGPRSGELFF